The rows below give T cell receptor beta chains drawn from one sample of a study of vaccination effects on CD4 cells after COVID-19. These receptors are not linked to any known antigen. Method: immunoSEQ multiplex PCR; TCRdb's copy keeps in-frame clones and lacks some. The top ten clones hold 10% to 14% of a sample with about 8,900 clones, around 74% of them seen once. This material consisted of CD4+ T cells from PBMCs cultured without peptide, taken after COVID-19 vaccination. Source of these receptors: a human donor who received a COVID-19 vaccine. The CDR3 runs from the conserved cysteine through the conserved F or W. A D gene is named only where the DNA matches it firmly. A row's size may be missing; if present it is once, few, many or a size class.

abundance | d_gene | j_gene | v_gene | CDR3nt | CDR3aa
. | . | TRBJ1-6 | TRBV19 | TGTGCCAGTAGTTATAGGGATTCACCCCTCCACTTT | CASSYRDSPLHF
. | . | TRBJ1-3 | TRBV6-2/TRBV6-3 | TGTGCCAGCAGTTACTTGAAGACCTCTGGAAACACCATATATTTT | CASSYLKTSGNTIYF
. | . | TRBJ1-1 | TRBV30 | TGTGCCTGGAGCCACGGGAAGAACACTGAAGCTTTCTTT | CAWSHGKNTEAFF
. | TRBD1 | TRBJ1-6 | TRBV27 | TGTGCCAGCAGTTTTTCCGACAGGGTATTGTCACCCCTCCACTTT | CASSFSDRVLSPLHF
. | TRBD2 | TRBJ2-7 | TRBV19 | TGTGCCAGCCGGATGGGACTAGCGGGACGCTACGAGCAGTACTTC | CASRMGLAGRYEQYF
. | . | TRBJ2-7 | TRBV29-1 | TGCAGCGTTGTTCTAGGGACGAGCTCCTACGAGCAGTACTTC | CSVVLGTSSYEQYF
. | . | TRBJ1-4 | TRBV5-4 | TGTGCCAGCAGCGGAACCGGGACGCGTGATGAAAAACTGTTTTTT | CASSGTGTRDEKLFF
. | . | TRBJ2-3 | TRBV9 | TGTGCCAGCAGCGTAGGGGCAGGGACGCAGTATTTT | CASSVGAGTQYF
. | . | TRBJ1-1 | TRBV18 | TGTGCCAGCTCACCACCGCTTGGAGGGGAGAAGACTGAAGCTTTCTTT | CASSPPLGGEKTEAFF
. | TRBD1 | TRBJ2-5 | TRBV7-2 | TGTGCCAGCAGCTTGGAGGGACAGGGGAGGGAGACCCAGTACTTC | CASSLEGQGRETQYF
few | . | TRBJ1-5 | TRBV11-2 | TGTGCCAGCACCGTAGGAGGGAATCAGCCCCAGCATTTT | CASTVGGNQPQHF
. | TRBD2 | TRBJ2-7 | TRBV10-3 | TGTGCCATCAGTGAGAGGGTGGTAGCGGGGGGCGAGCAGTACTTC | CAISERVVAGGEQYF
few | TRBD2 | TRBJ2-3 | TRBV5-4 | TGTGCCAGCAGCGTACGCGGGGGGGCGGATACGCAGTATTTT | CASSVRGGADTQYF
. | . | TRBJ2-6 | TRBV18 | TGTGCCAGCTCACCGCGCGGGAACTCTGGGGCCAACGTCCTGACTTTC | CASSPRGNSGANVLTF
. | . | TRBJ2-3 | TRBV4-1 | TGCGCCAGCAGCCCCCTCTCCGATACGCAGTATTTT | CASSPLSDTQYF
. | . | TRBJ1-1 | TRBV3-1/TRBV3-2 | TGTGCCAGCAGCCAAGATAGGGTTCGGAGGACTGAAGCTTTCTTT | CASSQDRVRRTEAFF
few | . | TRBJ1-1 | TRBV6-2/TRBV6-3 | TGTGCCAGCAGTTACTCGAACAGGGCGGAAGCTTTCTTT | CASSYSNRAEAFF
few | TRBD1 | TRBJ1-6 | TRBV5-1 | TGCGCCAGCAGCCGTTTACCGGGACAGACCTATAATTCACCCCTCCACTTT | CASSRLPGQTYNSPLHF
few | . | TRBJ1-1 | TRBV18 | TGTGCCAGCTCTTACAGGGACGGCACTGAAGCTTTCTTT | CASSYRDGTEAFF
. | . | TRBJ1-2 | TRBV24-1 | TGTGCCACCAGTGACCGTTCGTGGGGACGTAACTATGGCTACACCTTC | CATSDRSWGRNYGYTF
. | . | TRBJ1-5 | TRBV7-3 | TGTGCCAGCAGCTTCCGGGACGTCAGCAATCAGCCCCAGCATTTT | CASSFRDVSNQPQHF
few | TRBD1 | TRBJ1-1 | TRBV6-5 | TGTGCCAGCAGTTACCTCGGACAGGGGAGCACTGAAGCTTTCTTT | CASSYLGQGSTEAFF
. | TRBD2 | TRBJ2-7 | TRBV2 | TGTGCCAGCAGTGAAGCCCCTAGCGGGACAATTGAGCAGTACTTC | CASSEAPSGTIEQYF
few | TRBD1 | TRBJ1-5 | TRBV7-2 | TGTGCCAGCAGCTCGGGGGGCGGACAGGCAAGCAATCAGCCCCAGCATTTT | CASSSGGGQASNQPQHF
once | . | TRBJ1-3 | TRBV7-2 | TGTGCCAGCAGCTTAGGAGGGGGTGGAAACACCATATATTTT | CASSLGGGGNTIYF
. | . | TRBJ1-6 | TRBV25-1 | TGTGCCAGCAAGGGGTCAGGAGGTAATTCACCCCTCCACTTT | CASKGSGGNSPLHF
. | TRBD1 | TRBJ2-1 | TRBV7-8 | TGTGCCAGCAGCTTATCCGCAGGGGGCAATGAGCAGTTCTTC | CASSLSAGGNEQFF
. | . | TRBJ2-7 | TRBV7-2 | TGTGCCAGCAGCTTATCAACAGGTCACTACGAGCAGTACTTC | CASSLSTGHYEQYF
. | . | TRBJ1-1 | TRBV30 | TGTGCCTGGAGTGTCAGGAGGGAAGCTTTCTTT | CAWSVRREAFF
. | . | TRBJ2-5 | TRBV14 | TGTGCCAGCAGCCTGTCCGGGGGGCGGACCCAGTACTTC | CASSLSGGRTQYF
. | . | TRBJ1-1 | TRBV28 | TGTGCCAGCAGTTTATCGGGGTTCACTGAAGCTTTCTTT | CASSLSGFTEAFF